What follows is one T cell receptor (beta chain) and its context. Antigen: not known. The time point was: persistent/refractory GD, antithyroid drugs over 5 years with positive TRAb. The TCR library used RNA extracted from PBMCs. Patients were enrolled at an endocrinology department in Xi'an, China. This record comes from a study of regulatory T cells in long-lasting Graves disease. Study results and limitations: Lower TCR diversity characterized persistent Graves' patients relative to newly diagnosed patients. Persistent disease showed a preference for TRBV28, TRBJ1-2 and TRBJ2-5. Analyses excluded thyroid tissue, covering peripheral blood alone.

Construction of TCR beta libraries relied on iRepertoire HTBI primers and on Arm-PCR targeting CDR3 regions. MiXCR, applied by TCRdb to the multiplex PCR reads, yields one record per CDR3 protein. Of more than 650,000 distinct CDR3 sequences listed, about 32% are singletons. Germline lookup yields CDR1 SGHAT and CDR2 FQNNGV. The ends were cut back, 5 bases at V and 1 base at J, with 17 bases in the middle. This CDR3 spans 17 amino acids. This chain connects TRBV11-2 to TRBJ2-2, with D uncertain. Sequencing used peripheral blood mononuclear cells (PBMCs), obtained when the disease was refractory, from a patient treated with antithyroid drugs. The source of this sequence is a female donor with Graves disease. CDR3 sequence (DNA): TGTGCCAGCAGCCTCCTCCTCTCCGGGTTGAACACCGGGGAGCTGTTTTTT. This sequence encodes CASSLLLSGLNTGELFF.